This T cell receptor (beta chain) was captured in a study of shared clonotypes between healthy human individuals (dated by TCRdb to 2019 to 2021). With respect to the entire study: The cohort included three men and a couple of women between 18 and 49 years of age. To increase sequencing depth and limit assay-specific biases, different laboratories used diverse techniques to prepare libraries and sequence TCR repertoires. Per donor, leukapheresis produced somewhere between about 0.8 and 9.5 billion PBMCs. The study deeply sequenced blood TCR repertoires of several healthy adults to estimate repertoire size and the extent of clonotype sharing between individuals. Per donor, three plates each were used for CD4 naive and CD4 memory, two for CD8 naive, and one for CD8 memory. What the study reported, not specific to this receptor: Clonotypes shared by all four sorted-subset donors showed higher generation probabilities than non-shared clonotypes. Even with the large sequencing depth, rarefaction of the sorted-subset datasets indicated that sequencing was incomplete. Naive subsets generally had larger estimated clonotype richness than memory subsets. Sharing across a few donors was observed for about 5% of naive CD4, less than 4% of naive CD8, over 2% of memory CD4, and about 0.4% of memory CD8 clonotypes. Only blood was sampled, and tissue TCR repertoires likely differ from those in blood. Pairwise subsampling led to the expectation that sequencing depth would affect the degree of clonotype sharing among donors. The small number of donors limited the genetic and exposure-history diversity represented.

The donors were healthy, HIV-negative adults who had no recently reported acute infections or vaccinations. Every donor was a Caucasian adult residing in Nashville, Tennessee, USA. Magnetic negative selection was used to enrich CD4+ T cells, after which naive cells were positively selected on CD45RA and the negative fraction became the memory subset. Blood was collected by leukapheresis, and PBMCs were isolated by Ficoll-Histopaque density gradient centrifugation and then cryopreserved in liquid nitrogen vapor phase. Purity and quantity of every magnetically sorted T cell population were checked by analytical flow cytometry. Genomic DNA was isolated from each sorted fraction and quantified by UV absorbance on a Nanodrop 2000c. The CDR3 holds 12 amino acids from the cysteine to the phenylalanine. The DNA shown is the 36-base CDR3, in frame from base 1. A distance of 7 bases separates the germline ends of V and J, which lose 6 bases and 1 base respectively. Via the germline V gene, CDR1 is SGDLS and CDR2 YYNGEE.

TCR CDR3 regions were amplified from genomic DNA by multiplex PCR using the deep immunoSEQ assay. Extracted genomic DNA from each cell subset was spread evenly across all wells of several immunoSEQ 96-well plates, with each plate serving as a replicate. For sorted subsets, each replicate PCR was loaded with roughly 200 ng genomic DNA, equivalent to 25,000 to 30,000 T cell genomes. The purified libraries were quantified using a Qubit 3.0 fluorometer, sized with a Bioanalyzer 2100, and then quantified again using the KAPA Library Quantification kit. Every immunoSEQ 96-well plate was sequenced on a dedicated single-read 150-cycle Illumina NextSeq 550 flow cell. The original methods were these. Because the immunoSEQ output held only junctional sequences and lacked quality scores, the filtering could not match the filtering applied to full-length reads. To assign V/J genes and CDR3, sequences were annotated against IMGT germline references using PyIR, a Python wrapper for IgBLAST v1.9. Reads were filtered out if the reads had weak V/J assignments (E-value above 1e-6), no CDR3, stop codons, out-of-frame junctions, or ambiguous translated residues. V3J clonotypes were defined as sequences sharing an identical inferred V gene, J gene, and CDR3 amino acid sequence. To compute the percentage overlap between repertoires, the number of shared unique clonotypes was divided by the size of the smaller repertoire. Richness of each repertoire was evaluated using RTK rarefaction, the Chao1 estimator, and Recon v2.1 estimates of unobserved clonotypes. Generation probabilities were computed with OLGA for all TCRbeta clonotypes obtained by the gDNA method from a handful of donors. TCRdb provides this immuneACCESS table in a form limited to in-frame rearrangements. Some clones are lacking; in checked studies, under half of them reflect an unresolved V gene, and why the rest are absent is not known. From that table come the V and J calls and clone size; the DNA was used to work out D and trimming. This sample has approximately 1.1 million clones in its table, and 75% to 80% of those were observed once. The top ten clonotypes cover under 0.6% of the sample.

This clone was picked up a small number of times. What this receptor recognizes is not known. No base quality information exists; no much larger clone differs at one position. The receptor was derived from a man younger than 35 in good health. Some clones in this sample may be carry-over from other donors' samples. The V and J segments used are TRBV9 and TRBJ1-2; no confident D gene assignment can be made. Sequencing used memory CD4+ T cells from PBMCs. This specimen's cell subset or site label, interpreted: CD45RA-negative fraction. The DNA sequence is TGTGCCAGCATGGATGTTAACTATGGCTACACCTTC. Its protein product is CASMDVNYGYTF. Outside the CDR3, residues come from the reference TRBV9 and TRBJ1-2 proteins, so the full variable domain is: DSGVTQTPKHLITATGQRVTLRCSPRSGDLSVYWYQQSLDQGLQFLIQYYNGEERAKGNILERFSAQQFPDLHSELNLSSLELGDSALYFCASMDVNYGYTFGSGTRLTVV.